The 20 T cell receptor beta chains listed next were all sequenced from one sample in a study of OX40 agonist ivuxolimab in advanced cancers. Generated by immunoSEQ multiplex PCR, the TCRdb table keeps only in-frame clones and is missing some. The sample lists about 110,000 clones, roughly nine tenths occurring once. This specimen was CD4+ or CD8+ T cells sorted from blood, taken in a trial of the OX40 agonist ivuxolimab. These receptors originate from an adult with an advanced solid tumor such as melanoma, head and neck, liver or kidney cancer.

The chain links TRBV2 to TRBJ2-5; D remains ambiguous. This CDR3 region has 12 residues. CDR1 is SNHLY, CDR2 FYNNEI, per germline. V was trimmed by 8 bases and J by 5 bases, leaving 12 bases between them. The DNA for the CDR3 is TGTGCCAGCGGTGCGGTTCAGGAGACCCAGTACTTC. This encodes CASGAVQETQYF.

This clone was detected a few times. The V gene is TRBV30, the J gene TRBJ1-1; 7 bases are a match to TRBD1. Trimming at V came to 8 bases and at J to 2 bases, leaving 11 bases not matched to a gene. The CDR3 sequence is 14 residues long. The V gene's germline CDR1 is GTSNPN and CDR2 SVGIG (reference sequence). The CDR3 region is CARLGDSSNTEAFF. CDR3 coding DNA: TGTGCCCGCTTGGGGGACAGCAGTAACACTGAAGCTTTCTTT.

The chain carries TRBV7-2 and TRBJ2-5; D is unclear. V shed 1 base and J shed 2 bases, with 11 bases lying between them. This CDR3 contains 15 residues. Germline V gives CDR1 SGHTA, CDR2 FQGNSA. The CDR3 sequence is CASSLVQRPQETQYF. In DNA, the CDR3 is TGTGCCAGCAGCTTAGTTCAAAGACCTCAAGAGACCCAGTACTTC. Looking up the rest from reference TRBV7-2 and TRBJ2-5 gives the full variable domain: GAGVSQSPSNKVTEKGKDVELRCDPISGHTALYWYRQSLGQGLEFLIYFQGNSAPDKSGLPSDRFSAERTGGSVSTLTIQRTQQEDSAVYLCASSLVQRPQETQYFGPGTRLLVL.

The chain employs TRBV5-1 and TRBJ1-4; perhaps TRBD1 as D (6 bases). Germline V gene lookup returns CDR1 SGHRS and CDR2 YFSETQ. The ends were cut back, 4 bases at V and 0 bases at J, with 13 bases in the middle. CDR3 length: 16 residues. The CDR3: CASSANGGSTNEKLFF. CDR3 DNA: TGCGCCAGCAGCGCTAACGGGGGCTCAACTAATGAAAAACTGTTTTTT.

The V call is TRBV7-6, the J call TRBJ1-2; the match to TRBD1 covers 7 bases. J was trimmed by 7 bases and V by 4 bases; bases with no gene match: 6. The CDR3 is 13 residues long. Germline V gene sequence: CDR1 SGHVS, CDR2 FNYEAQ. As DNA, the CDR3 is TGTGCCAGCAGCTCGACAGGGATCGGTGGCTACACCTTC. This codes for CASSSTGIGGYTF. Drawing the rest from reference TRBV7-6 and TRBJ1-2, the complete variable domain is GAGVSQSPRYKVTKRGQDVALRCDPISGHVSLYWYRQALGQGPEFLTYFNYEAQQDKSGLPNDRFSAERPEGSISTLTIQRTEQRDSAMYRCASSSTGIGGYTFGSGTRLTVV.

This chain links TRBV5-1 with TRBJ2-3; 10 nucleotides match TRBD2. The V and J ends lost 2 bases and 9 bases, in that order; junction bases with no gene match: 9. This CDR3 is 15 amino acids long. The germline CDR1 and CDR2 sequences are SGHRS and YFSETQ. The CDR3 loop is CASSFGSGGSRTQYF. The CDR3 DNA reads TGCGCCAGCAGCTTTGGTAGCGGGGGGAGCCGGACGCAGTATTTT.

The gene calls are TRBV19 and TRBJ1-1, with 8 bases identical to TRBD1. V lost 4 bases to trimming and J lost 4 bases; unmatched junction nucleotides: 8. Per germline, CDR1 LNHDA and CDR2 SQIVND (reference sequence). The CDR3 is 15 amino acids. In DNA, the CDR3 is TGTGCCAGTAGTACGGTGGACAGGGTAGCCACTGAAGCTTTCTTT. Translation: CASSTVDRVATEAFF.

This chain connects TRBV28 to TRBJ1-5, with D tentatively TRBD1 (6 bases). V was clipped by 3 bases and J by 0 bases, with 15 bases between them. In germline, CDR1 is MDHEN, CDR2 SYDVKM. The CDR3 spans 17 residues. The CDR3 loop is CASSFVQGPVSNQPQHF. The CDR3 DNA sequence: TGTGCCAGCAGTTTTGTCCAGGGGCCCGTTAGCAATCAGCCCCAGCATTTT.

The chain couples TRBV19 to TRBJ1-2; unclear D gene. V was shortened by 10 bases and J by 6 bases, with 21 bases between the two germline ends. This CDR3 spans 14 amino acids. Germline V lookup: CDR1 LNHDA, CDR2 SQIVND (reference sequence). CDR3 coding DNA: TGTGCCACCACACCGGGAGGGAGAGTCAATGGCTACACCTTC. It encodes CATTPGGRVNGYTF.

The J gene is TRBJ2-7, the V gene TRBV4-3, with TRBD2 matching 15 bases. The CDR3 extends over 18 amino acids. The germline V gene encodes CDR1 LGHNA and CDR2 YSLEER. J was trimmed by 1 base and V by 0 bases; bases with no gene match: 4. CDR3 nucleotides: TGCGCCAGCAGCCAAGATTTGGGACTAGCGGGAGGTTCCTACGAGCAGTACTTC. Its translation: CASSQDLGLAGGSYEQYF.

The chain links TRBV7-3 to TRBJ2-1, with D unclear. This CDR3 contains 15 residues. Trimming removed 2 bases at V and 0 bases at J, with 8 bases between. Germline CDR1 is SGHTA and CDR2 is FQGTGA. DNA of the CDR3: TGTGCCAGCAGCTTAGCAGCCATCTCCTACAATGAGCAGTTCTTC. Translating gives CASSLAAISYNEQFF.

The chain joins TRBV19 to TRBJ2-7, with D possibly being TRBD2 (5 bases). Germline V gene lookup returns CDR1 LNHDA and CDR2 SQIVND (reference sequence). This CDR3 spans 17 amino acids. Trimming removed 5 bases at V and 3 bases at J, with 23 bases between. In DNA form, the CDR3 reads TGTGCCAGTAGTTCTCGATTCATCACGTTAGCGAGCTACGAGCAGTACTTC. As protein: CASSSRFITLASYEQYF.

The chain has TRBV28 and TRBJ1-4, with D possibly being TRBD1 (5 bases). From germline, CDR1 is MDHEN and CDR2 SYDVKM. V lost 1 base, J lost 8 bases, and 11 bases lay in between. This CDR3 spans 14 amino acids. The CDR3 DNA reads TGTGCCAGCAGTTTATCGGACGGGGGGGAAAAACTGTTTTTT. Its protein product is CASSLSDGGEKLFF.

The chain combines TRBV5-5 with TRBJ1-5; the D is unclear. The CDR3 runs 14 residues. Germline lookup yields CDR1 SGHKS and CDR2 YYEKEE (reference sequence). Trimming removed 1 base at V and 4 bases at J, with 9 bases between. CDR3 coding DNA: TGTGCCAGCAGCTTGTTAGGCAGTAATCAGCCCCAGCATTTT. Protein sequence: CASSLLGSNQPQHF.

This clone was detected once. This chain links TRBV7-9 with TRBJ2-1; 11 bases fit TRBD2. The CDR3 covers 13 residues. V was pared by 8 bases and J by 7 bases, with 4 bases of the junction left unmatched. Germline CDR1 and CDR2: SEHNR and FQNEAQ (reference sequence). Written as DNA, the CDR3 is TGTGCCAGCGAACTAGCGGGAGATAATGAGCAGTTCTTC. This translates into CASELAGDNEQFF.

The chain recombines TRBV5-1 with TRBJ2-5; the match to TRBD2 covers 9 bases. The germline V gene encodes CDR1 SGHRS and CDR2 YFSETQ. The ends lost 0 bases at V and 7 bases at J; junction bases unmatched: 13. The length of the CDR3 is 17 residues. The CDR3 region has the DNA TGCGCCAGCAGCTTGGAAACGATGACTAGCGGCTTCGGGACCCAGTACTTC. This sequence encodes CASSLETMTSGFGTQYF. The full variable domain, its missing parts supplied by reference TRBV5-1 and TRBJ2-5, is KAGVTQTPRYLIKTRGQQVTLSCSPISGHRSVSWYQQTPGQGLQFLFEYFSETQRNKGNFPGRFSGRQFSNSRSEMNVSTLELGDSALYLCASSLETMTSGFGTQYFGPGTRLLVL.

This clone has only a few counts. The CDR3 reads CASRLLGPGDTGELFF. The CDR3 coding sequence is TGTGCCAGCAGGCTTCTAGGGCCAGGGGATACCGGGGAGCTGTTTTTT. The rearrangement links TRBV5-4 to TRBJ2-2, with a weak D call TRBD1 (6 bases). Looked up from germline, CDR1 is SGHNT and CDR2 is YYREEE (reference sequence). The CDR3 runs to 16 residues. Trimming removed 5 bases from V and 5 bases from J, with 19 bases in between.

This clone has a single count. This chain uses TRBV9 with TRBJ1-1; no definite D call. Trimming stripped 3 bases from V and 0 bases from J, with 12 bases between. CDR3 size: 15 residues. Germline V gene data show CDR1 as SGDLS and CDR2 as YYNGEE. CDR3 residues: CASSGMGQLNTEAFF. CDR3 bases: TGTGCCAGCAGCGGGATGGGCCAGTTGAACACTGAAGCTTTCTTT.

The chain joins TRBV7-3 to TRBJ2-4, with a tentative D call TRBD2 (6 bases). The CDR3 has 14 residues. Germline lookup yields CDR1 SGHTA and CDR2 FQGTGA. V was shortened by 5 bases and J by 9 bases, with 17 bases between the two germline ends. The CDR3 coding sequence is TGTGCCAGCAGCCCCGGGACGCGGGGTGGCATTCAGTACTTC. It translates to CASSPGTRGGIQYF. Based on the CDR3 plus reference TRBV7-3 and TRBJ2-4, the full variable domain is GAGVSQTPSNKVTEKGKYVELRCDPISGHTALYWYRQSLGQGPEFLIYFQGTGAADDSGLPNDRFFAVRPEGSVSTLKIQRTERGDSAVYLCASSPGTRGGIQYFGAGTRLSVL.

The V gene is TRBV2, the J gene TRBJ1-2; D gene unclear. CDR1 is SNHLY and CDR2 is FYNNEI in the germline V gene. The CDR3 runs 13 residues. Trimming removed 6 bases at V and 8 bases at J, with 16 bases between. The CDR3, as DNA: TGTGCCAGCAGCCGAGAGGGAGAGGGCGGCTACACCTTC. Encoded protein: CASSREGEGGYTF. Looking up the rest from reference TRBV2 and TRBJ1-2 gives the full variable domain: EPEVTQTPSHQVTQMGQEVILRCVPISNHLYFYWYRQILGQKVEFLVSFYNNEISEKSEIFDDQFSVERPDGSNFTLKIRSTKLEDSAMYFCASSREGEGGYTFGSGTRLTVV.